The 11 T cell receptor beta chains below were found in one sample sequenced in a study of vaccination effects on CD4 cells after COVID-19. CD4+ T cells specific for antigen were expanded with viral peptide pools by the ViraFEST assay before sequencing. The culture ran for roughly 10 days before CD4+ T cells were isolated. Documented for the person is a PCR-confirmed SARS-CoV-2 infection occurring between March and December 2020. Assay used: immunoSEQ multiplex PCR; TCRdb lists only in-frame clones, some missing. The repertoire has around 25,000 clones, around 79% of them found once; the top ten carry 15% to 20%. Antigens of these TCRs are unknown. Source: CD4+ T cells from PBMCs cultured with HCoV-NL63 spike peptides, taken before COVID-19 vaccination. These receptors all come from a human donor who had a prior SARS-CoV-2 infection.

The rearrangement links TRBV11-3 to TRBJ1-1; D uncertain. Trimming removed 0 bases at V and 1 base at J, with 3 bases between. This CDR3 has 13 residues. CDR1 is SGHNT, CDR2 YENEEA, per germline. CDR3 in DNA: TGTGCCAGCAGCTTAGAGAGGAACACTGAAGCTTTCTTT. Its translation is CASSLERNTEAFF.

This clone was picked up one time. V gene TRBV5-5 combines with J gene TRBJ1-1; D is ambiguous. Trimming cost V 1 base and J 3 bases, with 7 bases left between them. The germline V gene encodes CDR1 SGHKS and CDR2 YYEKEE (reference sequence). There are 13 residues in the CDR3. The CDR3 nucleotides read TGTGCCAGCAGCTTGTTTGTGGACACTGAAGCTTTCTTT. Translated, it gives CASSLFVDTEAFF.

This rearrangement joins TRBV6-5 to TRBJ1-2, with D possibly matching TRBD1 (5 bases). The germline V and J ends were trimmed by 5 bases and 1 base, with 11 bases remaining between them. CDR1 and CDR2 from the germline V gene are MNHEY and SVGAGI. The CDR3 sequence is 14 residues long. Written as DNA, the CDR3 is TGTGCCAGCAGTACCGACAGATTTAACTATGGCTACACCTTC. Its translation is CASSTDRFNYGYTF.

The chain links TRBV10-3 to TRBJ2-7, with 7 bases fitting TRBD2. V trimming: 2 bases; J trimming: 5 bases; junction bases outside the gene matches: 6. The CDR3 loop spans 14 amino acids. Per the germline V gene, CDR1 is ENHRY and CDR2 is SYGVKD. The DNA for the CDR3 is TGTGCCATCAGTGAGAGGGAGGGAGGAAACGAGCAGTACTTC. Translating gives CAISEREGGNEQYF.

This clone was detected once. The V gene is TRBV18, the J gene TRBJ1-4; D perhaps matches TRBD1 (6 bases). Per the germline V gene, CDR1 is KGHSH and CDR2 is LQKENI. The CDR3 length is 15 residues. The V and J ends lost 3 bases and 8 bases respectively, with 16 bases between them. The CDR3 nucleotides are TGTGCCAGCTCACCCCTCGGGGGGGGCGTCGAAAAACTGTTTTTT. This encodes CASSPLGGGVEKLFF.

This clone occurred once. V and J are TRBV5-1 and TRBJ2-7, with TRBD2 matching over 7 bases. J was trimmed by 2 bases and V by 1 base; bases with no gene match: 3. This CDR3 is 14 amino acids long. Germline V CDR1 and CDR2: SGHRS, YFSETQ. The CDR3 here is CASSLWRETYEQYF. CDR3 DNA sequence: TGCGCCAGCAGCTTGTGGCGGGAGACCTACGAGCAGTACTTC.

The chain joins TRBV7-9 to TRBJ1-2; D is unresolved. The CDR3 length is 14 residues. CDR1 and CDR2 from the germline V gene are SEHNR and FQNEAQ (reference sequence). V was cut by 0 bases and J by 3 bases, with 8 bases left in between. CDR3 DNA: TGTGCCAGCAGCTTAGCGGTGTCCTACTATGGCTACACCTTC. Translation gives CASSLAVSYYGYTF. Supplemented by reference TRBV7-9 and TRBJ1-2, the full variable domain reads DTGVSQNPRHKITKRGQNVTFRCDPISEHNRLYWYRQTLGQGPEFLTYFQNEAQLEKSRLLSDRFSAERPKGSFSTLEIQRTEQGDSAMYLCASSLAVSYYGYTFGSGTRLTVV.

This rearrangement joins TRBV5-5 to TRBJ2-7; D might be TRBD1 (7 bases). The ends were cut back, 4 bases at V and 2 bases at J, with 19 bases in the middle. Germline V gene data show CDR1 as SGHKS and CDR2 as YYEKEE (reference sequence). CDR3 length: 16 residues. The CDR3 region is CASSAPPSGGPYEQYF. Written as DNA, the CDR3 is TGTGCCAGCAGCGCCCCCCCTTCAGGGGGGCCCTACGAGCAGTACTTC.

The chain recombines TRBV18 with TRBJ2-1, with D perhaps being TRBD1 or TRBD2 (5 bases each). The germline gives CDR1 KGHSH, CDR2 LQKENI. Between the trimmed V and J ends, which lost 3 bases and 6 bases, there was a span of 15 bases. The CDR3 has 15 amino acids. The CDR3: CASSPFRDRSNEQFF. The CDR3 DNA reads as TGTGCCAGCTCACCTTTCCGGGACCGTTCCAATGAGCAGTTCTTC.

Turning to this clone: The germline gene is not matched at one end of the junction; a read error may be the cause. The chain combines TRBV7-7 with TRBJ2-5, with 11 bases that match TRBD2. Germline CDR1 SSHAT, CDR2 FNYEAQ (reference sequence). The CDR3 runs 19 residues. As DNA, the CDR3 is TGTGCTAGCAGCCCCCGGGCGCTAGCGGGGGGTATGCCTCAAGAGACCCAGTACTTC. Amino acid sequence: CASSPRALAGGMPQETQYF. Supplemented by reference TRBV7-7 and TRBJ2-5, the full variable domain reads GAGVSQSPRYKVTKRGQDVTLRCDPISSHATLYWYQQALGQGPEFLTYFNYEAQPDKSGLPSDRFSAERPEGSISTLTIQRTEQRDSAMYRCASSPRALAGGMPQETQYFGPGTRLLVL.

This sequence joins TRBV28 and TRBJ2-5; D not certain. Germline lookup yields CDR1 MDHEN and CDR2 SYDVKM. V lost 6 bases to trimming and J lost 7 bases, with 9 bases between them. The CDR3 is 11 residues long. The CDR3 loop reads CASRMGWTQYF. CDR3 sequence (DNA): TGTGCCAGCAGAATGGGGTGGACCCAGTACTTC.